One and the same sample provided the 14 T cell receptor beta chains below, sequenced in a study of T cells after yellow fever vaccination. TCRdb fed the 5' RACE reads into MiXCR, producing one record per CDR3 protein. The table has 150,000 to 200,000 distinct CDR3 sequences, about a tenth seen once. Sample: CD8+ T cells sorted from PBMCs, taken 45 days after the yellow fever booster vaccination. Receptors were obtained from a man between 18 and 35 years old who received the YFV17D yellow fever vaccine.

This clonotype has a handful of counts. The rearrangement uses TRBV11-2 and TRBJ2-7; D is perhaps TRBD1 (5 bases). There are 11 residues in the CDR3. V dropped 7 bases and J dropped 5 bases, with 9 bases sitting between them. Germline V gene sequence: CDR1 SGHAT, CDR2 FQNNGV. As DNA, the CDR3 is TGTGCCAGCACCCAGGGCCACGAGCAGTACTTC. Residues: CASTQGHEQYF.

The chain is built from TRBV12-3 or TRBV12-4 and TRBJ1-1; perhaps TRBD1 as D (5 bases). Trimming removed 5 bases from V and 6 bases from J, with 13 bases in between. The CDR3 runs 13 residues. The CDR3 nucleotides are TGTGCCAGCAGTCGTGGTTGGGGACCTGAAGCTTTCTTT. It specifies CASSRGWGPEAFF.

The sample holds many counts of this clonotype. J is TRBJ2-7 and V is TRBV12-3 or TRBV12-4, with TRBD1 matching 7 bases. The length of the CDR3 is 15 residues. With V trimmed by 4 bases and J by 6 bases, 12 bases remained unmatched. The CDR3 is CASSSPLDREFEQYF. CDR3 in DNA: TGTGCCAGCAGTTCCCCCCTTGACAGGGAGTTCGAGCAGTACTTC.

This clonotype has a handful of counts. V is TRBV6-5 and J is TRBJ1-2, with no clear D. V lost 6 bases and J lost 4, with 6 bases in between. The V gene's germline CDR1 is MNHEY and CDR2 SVGAGI. This CDR3 is 11 amino acids long. This chain's CDR3 is CASRDSYGYTF. CDR3 in DNA: TGTGCCAGCAGGGACTCCTATGGCTACACCTTC.

CDR3 sequence (DNA): TGTGCCAGCAGTTTAAACTACCCAGGGAACACTGAAGCTTTCTTT. Encoded protein: CASSLNYPGNTEAFF. The genes are TRBV12-3 or TRBV12-4 and TRBJ1-1; D remains ambiguous. CDR3 length equals 15 residues. The V end was cut by 2 bases, the J end by 1 base, with 11 bases between.

The J gene is TRBJ2-3, the V gene TRBV13; D uncertain. The CDR3 has 14 amino acids. The germline gives CDR1 PRHDT, CDR2 FYEKMQ (reference sequence). V was cut by 2 bases and J by 3 bases, with 9 bases left in between. This CDR3 is CASSLSPGTDTQYF. Written as DNA, the CDR3 is TGTGCCAGCAGCTTATCCCCCGGGACAGATACGCAGTATTTT.

The chain couples TRBV12-3 or TRBV12-4 to TRBJ1-2; perhaps TRBD1 as D (6 bases). Trimming stripped 5 bases from V and 4 bases from J, with 17 bases between. CDR3 length equals 15 residues. CDR3 protein: CASSRRQARLYGYTF. The CDR3 nucleotides read TGTGCCAGCAGTCGCAGACAGGCTCGCCTCTATGGCTACACCTTC.

This clonotype was found a few times. The V gene is TRBV4-1, the J gene TRBJ1-5, with D unresolved. CDR1 and CDR2 from the germline V gene are MGHRA and YSYEKL. CDR3 length: 13 residues. V shed 1 base and J shed 5 bases, with 6 bases lying between them. CDR3 amino acids: CASSQGVHQPQHF. In DNA form, the CDR3 reads TGCGCCAGCAGCCAAGGGGTGCATCAGCCCCAGCATTTT.

This clonotype was recorded at least ten times. V gene TRBV5-1 combines with J gene TRBJ2-7; the D gene could be TRBD1 or TRBD2 (5 bases each). CDR1 and CDR2 (germline): SGHRS, YFSETQ. The length of the CDR3 is 15 residues. V lost 4 bases and J 0 bases, leaving 14 bases between the germline ends. CDR3 nucleotide sequence: TGCGCCAGCAGCCCACTGGGGGAACACTCCTACGAGCAGTACTTC. Amino acid sequence: CASSPLGEHSYEQYF. Complete variable domain (other parts from reference TRBV5-1 and TRBJ2-7): KAGVTQTPRYLIKTRGQQVTLSCSPISGHRSVSWYQQTPGQGLQFLFEYFSETQRNKGNFPGRFSGRQFSNSRSEMNVSTLELGDSALYLCASSPLGEHSYEQYFGPGTRLTVT.

This clonotype appeared a few times. The chain is built from TRBV19 and TRBJ2-3; 11 nucleotides align to TRBD2. The CDR3 sequence is 15 residues long. The V and J ends lost 7 bases and 6 bases, in that order; junction bases with no gene match: 9. Germline CDR1 is LNHDA and CDR2 is SQIVND (reference sequence). The CDR3 sequence is CASMGLAGGHDTQYF. Written as DNA, the CDR3 is TGTGCCAGTATGGGGCTAGCGGGGGGCCATGATACGCAGTATTTT.

This clonotype came up a few times. The CDR3 loop reads CASFYGGSGGDTQYF. The DNA for the CDR3 is TGTGCCAGCTTTTACGGGGGATCGGGTGGGGATACGCAGTATTTT. The chain employs TRBV12-3 or TRBV12-4 and TRBJ2-3; possible D gene TRBD2, 6 bases. With 8 bases removed from V and 6 bases from J, the gap between germline ends came to 21 bases. The CDR3 consists of 15 residues.

This chain uses TRBV27 with TRBJ1-1; 11 bases are shared with TRBD1. The junction had 3 bases not matched to a gene; V was cut back by 4 bases and J by 5 bases. From germline, CDR1 is MNHEY and CDR2 SMNVEV (reference sequence). The CDR3 runs 14 residues. In DNA form, the CDR3 reads TGTGCCAGCAGTTCGGGACAGGGGGTTACTGAAGCTTTCTTT. Translating it yields CASSSGQGVTEAFF.

V usage is TRBV7-9 and J usage is TRBJ1-1; possible D gene TRBD1, 5 bases. Per the germline V gene, CDR1 is SEHNR and CDR2 is FQNEAQ (reference sequence). Trimming left V 1 base short and J 0 bases short, with 12 bases between. This CDR3 contains 16 residues. The DNA for the CDR3 is TGTGCCAGCAGCTTAGGCCAGGGAGAGTTGAACACTGAAGCTTTCTTT. This encodes CASSLGQGELNTEAFF.

This clonotype has a handful of counts. The J gene is TRBJ1-4, the V gene TRBV4-3; D gene uncertain. The CDR3 length is 15 residues. Germline CDR1 is LGHNA and CDR2 is YSLEER. Deletions cut 0 bases from V and 7 bases from J, with 12 bases between. CDR3 residues: CASSQEFWEGEKLFF. The DNA of the CDR3 is TGCGCCAGCAGCCAAGAATTTTGGGAAGGTGAAAAACTGTTTTTT.